This T cell receptor (beta chain) was identified in a study of blood T cell repertoires in COVID-19. Overall study context: Italy, Spain and the United States were the sources of the convalescent and acute COVID-19 samples. Nucleic acid was either cDNA or gDNA, and it came from T cells, B-cell-depleted T cells, or PBMCs.

Methods used by the authors: Estimation of nucleated cell counts was performed using reference gene primer amplification. Clones were sequenced by immunoSEQ multiplex PCR, and TCRdb holds only the in-frame ones, with some missing. Clone size and V and J calls were adopted from that table, with D and trimming inferred from the DNA. The repertoire includes about 55,000 clones, over 75% of them detected once, and roughly a tenth sits in the top ten. V lost 6 bases to trimming and J lost 12 bases; unmatched junction nucleotides: 13. CDR3 length equals 14 residues. Germline loops: CDR1 PRHDT, CDR2 FYEKMQ (reference sequence).

V gene TRBV13 combines with J gene TRBJ2-1; the match to TRBD2 covers 8 bases. Sequencing input: peripheral blood. This receptor was obtained from a human donor in a cohort sampled during active COVID-19. The CDR3 reads CASSFWTSSGGQFF. The CDR3 DNA reads as TGTGCCAGCAGTTTCTGGACTAGCTCTGGGGGGCAGTTCTTC.